The 22 T cell receptor beta chains in this list originate from one sample, sequenced in a study of control samples from healthy donors and cancer patients. The repertoire was sequenced with immunoSEQ multiplex PCR; TCRdb's copy has only in-frame clones and lacks some. The profile shows 90,000 to 140,000 clones, 83% of them singletons. Sequencing was done on a sample of blood. The receptors originated from a woman in her 50s in good health.

The gene calls are TRBV7-2 and TRBJ1-2, with unresolved D. The CDR3 is 13 residues long. Trimming left V 3 bases short and J 2 bases short, with 7 bases between. Looked up from germline, CDR1 is SGHTA and CDR2 is FQGNSA. This chain's CDR3 is CASSLSLNYGYTF. The CDR3, as DNA: TGTGCCAGCAGCTTGTCATTAAACTATGGCTACACCTTC.

A word on this clone: Different DNA sequences within this sample yield the same CDR3. This chain connects TRBV11-3 to TRBJ2-1; 16 positions agree with TRBD2. The ends lost 5 bases at V and 10 bases at J; junction bases unmatched: 5. CDR1 and CDR2 (germline): SGHNT, YENEEA. CDR3 length: 15 residues. Here the CDR3 reads CASSRGLAGGGEQFF. The CDR3 nucleotides read TGTGCCAGCAGCCGGGGACTAGCGGGAGGGGGGGAGCAGTTCTTC.

V usage is TRBV4-3 and J usage is TRBJ2-1; 10 bases line up with TRBD1. The V and J ends lost 6 bases and 5 bases, in that order; junction bases with no gene match: 7. This CDR3 is 15 amino acids long. Germline CDR1 and CDR2: LGHNA and YSLEER. The CDR3 DNA follows: TGCGCCAGCAGTCATGACAGGGGGCGTCACAATGAGCAGTTCTTC. Protein: CASSHDRGRHNEQFF.

In its sample, this clone was seen once. The chain joins TRBV18 to TRBJ2-2, with a possible D match to TRBD2 (5 bases). V lost 6 bases, J lost 7 bases, and 9 bases lay in between. The V gene's germline CDR1 is KGHSH and CDR2 LQKENI. The CDR3 is made up of 12 amino acids. The CDR3 sequence is CASSPGGGELFF. CDR3 bases: TGTGCCAGCTCCCCCGGAGGCGGGGAGCTGTTTTTT.

J is TRBJ2-5 and V is TRBV13, with D perhaps matching TRBD2 (5 bases). V was trimmed by 2 bases and J by 2 bases, leaving 15 bases between them. The CDR3 sequence is 16 residues long. Germline CDR1 PRHDT, CDR2 FYEKMQ (reference sequence). The CDR3 here is CASSLRRSGLQETQYF. In DNA form, the CDR3 reads TGTGCCAGCAGCTTACGGAGAAGCGGATTACAAGAGACCCAGTACTTC.

The chain recombines TRBV27 with TRBJ1-1, with D hard to call. This CDR3 region has 13 residues. The V gene's germline CDR1 is MNHEY and CDR2 SMNVEV (reference sequence). Between the trimmed V and J ends, which lost 0 bases and 4 bases, there was a span of 6 bases. The CDR3 spells CASSLSPGTEAFF. DNA of the CDR3: TGTGCCAGCAGTTTATCTCCGGGCACTGAAGCTTTCTTT.

The sample holds a few counts of this clone. The CDR3 DNA reads as TGTGCCAGCAGCCAAGATCCCAGGGGGCAGCCCCAGCATTTT. This gives the protein CASSQDPRGQPQHF. This rearrangement joins TRBV4-2 to TRBJ1-5; 7 bases agree with TRBD1. The germline V gene encodes CDR1 LGHNA and CDR2 YNFKEQ. With 0 bases clipped from V and 7 bases from J, the junction kept 3 bases outside the gene matches. CDR3 size: 14 residues.

The chain carries TRBV3-1 (or the pseudogene TRBV3-2) and TRBJ2-3; 7 bases are a match to TRBD2. Germline V gene data show CDR1 as LGHDT and CDR2 as YNNKEL (reference sequence). J was trimmed by 2 bases and V by 5 bases; bases with no gene match: 13. The CDR3 has 17 residues. The CDR3 is CASSEWGGSGTTDTQYF. CDR3 in DNA: TGTGCCAGCAGCGAATGGGGAGGCAGCGGGACCACAGATACGCAGTATTTT.

This chain connects TRBV7-2 to TRBJ2-7, with 7 bases fitting TRBD2. Per the germline V gene, CDR1 is SGHTA and CDR2 is FQGNSA. This CDR3 region has 14 residues. With 5 bases clipped from V and 4 bases from J, the junction kept 8 bases outside the gene matches. The CDR3 DNA follows: TGTGCCAGCAGCCCGGGCGGGAGCTGGTACGAGCAGTACTTC. This translates into CASSPGGSWYEQYF.

This clone was seen once. The identical CDR3 is also encoded by other nucleotide sequences in the sample. The chain employs TRBV4-2 and TRBJ1-6, with D possibly TRBD1 on 5 matching bases. Trimming took off 1 base at V and 7 bases at J, with 14 bases between the two ends. This CDR3 has 16 residues. In germline, CDR1 is LGHNA, CDR2 YNFKEQ. CDR3 sequence: CASSQGAPGPNSPLHF. CDR3 bases: TGTGCCAGCAGCCAAGGGGCTCCAGGGCCGAATTCACCCCTCCACTTT.

The chain couples TRBV28 to TRBJ1-4; no reliable D call. V dropped 6 bases and J dropped 7 bases, with 9 bases sitting between them. The germline V gene has CDR1 MDHEN and CDR2 SYDVKM. The CDR3 is 12 residues long. The CDR3 sequence: CASRALGEKLFF. CDR3 coding DNA: TGTGCCAGCAGGGCTCTCGGTGAAAAACTGTTTTTT.

This clone has only one observation. CDR3 sequence (DNA): TGTGCCAGCAGCTTGGGCACGCCGAACACCGGGGAGCTGTTTTTT. This translates into CASSLGTPNTGELFF. The V gene is TRBV5-4, the J gene TRBJ2-2, with D unclear. Germline V gene lookup returns CDR1 SGHNT and CDR2 YYREEE (reference sequence). The CDR3 is 15 residues long. V lost 0 bases and J 0 bases, leaving 6 bases between the germline ends.

This chain joins TRBV18 and TRBJ1-2, with a weak D call TRBD1 (6 bases). Per germline, CDR1 KGHSH and CDR2 LQKENI. The CDR3 contains 15 residues. V was cut by 4 bases and J by 6 bases, with 18 bases left in between. CDR3 in DNA: TGTGCCAGCTCACAACCGGGACACCAAGCGAATGGCTACACCTTC. As protein: CASSQPGHQANGYTF. Complete variable domain (other parts from reference TRBV18 and TRBJ1-2): NAGVMQNPRHLVRRRGQEARLRCSPMKGHSHVYWYRQLPEEGLKFMVYLQKENIIDESGMPKERFSAEFPKEGPSILRIQQVVRGDSAAYFCASSQPGHQANGYTFGSGTRLTVV.

The CDR3 loop is CASSETLAGTDTQYF. CDR3 bases: TGTGCCAGCAGTGAGACCCTAGCGGGCACAGATACGCAGTATTTT. The chain employs TRBV6-4 and TRBJ2-3; the match to TRBD2 covers 7 bases. Germline loops: CDR1 MRHNA, CDR2 SNTAGT. This CDR3 region has 15 residues. With V trimmed by 3 bases and J by 1 base, 4 bases remained unmatched.

The chain has TRBV5-1 and TRBJ1-2, with D unresolved. In germline, CDR1 is SGHRS, CDR2 YFSETQ. V lost 1 base, J lost 6 bases, and 10 bases lay in between. This CDR3 is 13 amino acids long. The CDR3 sequence: CASSLYGENGYTF. CDR3 DNA: TGCGCCAGCAGCTTGTACGGGGAGAATGGCTACACCTTC.

This rearrangement joins TRBV7-3 to TRBJ1-6; D not certain. The V end lost 5 bases, the J end lost 9 bases, and 11 bases lay between the germline ends. The CDR3 is made up of 13 amino acids. Germline V lookup: CDR1 SGHTA, CDR2 FQGTGA. In DNA, the CDR3 is TGTGCCAGCAGCGGGAGCGTGCTTTCACCCCTCCACTTT. Translating gives CASSGSVLSPLHF. The full variable domain, in which reference TRBV7-3 and TRBJ1-6 provide the parts outside the CDR3, is GAGVSQTPSNKVTEKGKYVELRCDPISGHTALYWYRQSLGQGPEFLIYFQGTGAADDSGLPNDRFFAVRPEGSVSTLKIQRTERGDSAVYLCASSGSVLSPLHFGNGTRLTVT.

The chain joins TRBV20-1 to TRBJ2-7; D call uncertain. This CDR3 is built from 12 residues. CDR1 is DFQATT, CDR2 SNEGSKA, per germline (reference sequence). V lost 3 bases to trimming and J lost 4 bases, with 10 bases between them. CDR3 DNA sequence: TGCAGTGCTAGTAAGGGCCGGTACGAGCAGTACTTC. Protein sequence: CSASKGRYEQYF.

The chain uses TRBV6-5 and TRBJ2-5; weak D call: TRBD2 (7 bases). The CDR3 covers 14 residues. Germline V CDR1 and CDR2: MNHEY, SVGAGI. V was shortened by 6 bases and J by 5 bases, with 16 bases between the two germline ends. In DNA, the CDR3 is TGTGCCAGCAGGCGGGGGCCCGCGGAGGAGACCCAGTACTTC. Its translation: CASRRGPAEETQYF.

The CDR3 sequence is CASSRGRRGRINTEAFF. CDR3 in DNA: TGTGCCAGTAGTCGGGGGCGCAGGGGGCGTATAAACACTGAAGCTTTCTTT. V and J are TRBV19 and TRBJ1-1; 8 positions match TRBD1. The CDR3 sequence is 17 residues long. Trimming took 5 bases from V and 2 from J; bases not matched to a gene: 13. Germline CDR1 reads LNHDA; CDR2 reads SQIVND (reference sequence).

The DNA of the CDR3 is TGTGCCAGCAGCTCGACCCAGGGGGCGCGAGAGACCCAGTACTTC. This encodes CASSSTQGARETQYF. V gene TRBV5-8 combines with J gene TRBJ2-5; 8 nucleotides agree with TRBD1. The CDR3 contains 15 residues. The J segment lost 4 bases and the V segment lost 3 bases, leaving 8 bases of the junction unmatched. Germline values: CDR1 SGHTS, CDR2 YDEGEE.

This chain uses TRBV6-6 with TRBJ2-5; no clear D gene. The V end lost 8 bases, the J end lost 5 bases, and 9 bases lay between the germline ends. Germline assignment: CDR1 MNHNY and CDR2 SVGAGI (reference sequence). This CDR3 has 11 amino acids. CDR3 in DNA: TGTGCCAGCGGATTCGTTGAGACCCAGTACTTC. Its translation: CASGFVETQYF.

The gene calls are TRBV6-4 and TRBJ1-1; D unclear. Germline V gene lookup returns CDR1 MRHNA and CDR2 SNTAGT. The CDR3 length is 13 residues. Trimming pared 3 bases from V and 3 bases from J, leaving 8 bases between. The CDR3 sequence is CASSEDGDTEAFF. CDR3 bases: TGTGCCAGCAGTGAAGACGGGGACACTGAAGCTTTCTTT.